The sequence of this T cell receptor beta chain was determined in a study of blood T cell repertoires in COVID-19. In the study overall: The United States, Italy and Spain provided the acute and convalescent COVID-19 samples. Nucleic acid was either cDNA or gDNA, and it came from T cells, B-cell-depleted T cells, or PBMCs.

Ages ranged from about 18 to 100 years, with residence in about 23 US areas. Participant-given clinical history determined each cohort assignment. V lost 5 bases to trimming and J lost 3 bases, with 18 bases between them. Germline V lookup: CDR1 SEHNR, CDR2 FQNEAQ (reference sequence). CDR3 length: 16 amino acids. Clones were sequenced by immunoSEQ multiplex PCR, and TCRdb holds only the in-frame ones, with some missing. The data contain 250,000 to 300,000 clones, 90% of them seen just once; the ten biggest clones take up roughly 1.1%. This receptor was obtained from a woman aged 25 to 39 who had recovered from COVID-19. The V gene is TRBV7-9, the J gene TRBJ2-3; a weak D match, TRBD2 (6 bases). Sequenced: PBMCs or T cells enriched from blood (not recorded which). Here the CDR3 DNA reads TGTGCCAGCAGCCCTTGGACCGGGGGTATGACAGATACGCAGTATTTT. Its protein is CASSPWTGGMTDTQYF.